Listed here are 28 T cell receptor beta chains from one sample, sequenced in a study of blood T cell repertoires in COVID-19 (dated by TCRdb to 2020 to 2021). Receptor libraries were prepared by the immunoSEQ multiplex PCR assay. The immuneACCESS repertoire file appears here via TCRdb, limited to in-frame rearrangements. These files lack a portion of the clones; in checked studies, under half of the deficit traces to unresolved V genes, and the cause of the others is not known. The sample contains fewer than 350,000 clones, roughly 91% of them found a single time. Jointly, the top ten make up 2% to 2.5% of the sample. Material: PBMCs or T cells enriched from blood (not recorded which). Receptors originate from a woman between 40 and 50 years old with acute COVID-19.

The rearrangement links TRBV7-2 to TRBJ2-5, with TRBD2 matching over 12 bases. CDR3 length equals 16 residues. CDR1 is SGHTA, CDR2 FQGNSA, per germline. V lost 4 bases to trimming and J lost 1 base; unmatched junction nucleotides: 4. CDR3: CASSSLAGGGQETQYF. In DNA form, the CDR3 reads TGTGCCAGCAGCTCACTAGCGGGAGGAGGCCAAGAGACCCAGTACTTC.

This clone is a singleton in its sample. In DNA, the CDR3 is TGTGCCAGCCCGGGGGGCGTCTCTGGAAACACCATATATTTT. Its translation: CASPGGVSGNTIYF. The V call is TRBV7-9, the J call TRBJ1-3; TRBD1 might be the D (6 bases). Looked up from germline, CDR1 is SEHNR and CDR2 is FQNEAQ (reference sequence). V shed 8 bases and J shed 0 bases, with 11 bases lying between them. The CDR3 totals 14 residues.

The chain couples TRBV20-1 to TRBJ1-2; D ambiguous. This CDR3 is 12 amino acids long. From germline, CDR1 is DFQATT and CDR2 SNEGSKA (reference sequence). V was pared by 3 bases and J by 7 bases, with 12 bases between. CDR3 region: CSASAGRGGYTF. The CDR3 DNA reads TGCAGTGCTAGTGCGGGTCGAGGTGGCTACACCTTC.

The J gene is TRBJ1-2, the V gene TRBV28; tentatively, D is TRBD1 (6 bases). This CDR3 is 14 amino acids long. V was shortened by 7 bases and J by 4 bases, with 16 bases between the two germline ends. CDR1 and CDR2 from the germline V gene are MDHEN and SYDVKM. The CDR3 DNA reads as TGTGCCAGCACCCAGTCCAGGGGAAGCTATGGCTACACCTTC. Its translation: CASTQSRGSYGYTF.

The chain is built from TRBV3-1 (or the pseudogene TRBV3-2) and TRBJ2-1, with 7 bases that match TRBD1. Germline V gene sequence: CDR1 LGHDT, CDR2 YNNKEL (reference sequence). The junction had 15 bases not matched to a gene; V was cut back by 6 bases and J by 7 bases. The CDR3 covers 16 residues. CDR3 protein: CASRPRQGGLRNEQFF. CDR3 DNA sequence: TGTGCCAGCAGGCCGAGACAGGGCGGCCTAAGGAATGAGCAGTTCTTC.

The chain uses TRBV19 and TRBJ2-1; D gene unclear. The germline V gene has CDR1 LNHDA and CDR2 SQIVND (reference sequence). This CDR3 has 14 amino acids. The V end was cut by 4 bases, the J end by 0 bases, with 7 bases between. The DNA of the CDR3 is TGTGCCAGTAGTACCGTGAGCTCCTACAATGAGCAGTTCTTC. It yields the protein CASSTVSSYNEQFF.

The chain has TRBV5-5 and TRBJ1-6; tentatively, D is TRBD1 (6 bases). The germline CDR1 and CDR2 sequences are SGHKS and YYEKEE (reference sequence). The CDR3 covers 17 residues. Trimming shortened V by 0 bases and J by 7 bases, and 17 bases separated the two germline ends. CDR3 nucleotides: TGTGCCAGCAGCTTGGAAGCAGGGGCCGGTCAGAATTCACCCCTCCACTTT. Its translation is CASSLEAGAGQNSPLHF. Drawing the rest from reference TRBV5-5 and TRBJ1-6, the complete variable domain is DAGVTQSPTHLIKTRGQQVTLRCSPISGHKSVSWYQQVLGQGPQFIFQYYEKEERGRGNFPDRFSARQFPNYSSELNVNALLLGDSALYLCASSLEAGAGQNSPLHFGNGTRLTVT.

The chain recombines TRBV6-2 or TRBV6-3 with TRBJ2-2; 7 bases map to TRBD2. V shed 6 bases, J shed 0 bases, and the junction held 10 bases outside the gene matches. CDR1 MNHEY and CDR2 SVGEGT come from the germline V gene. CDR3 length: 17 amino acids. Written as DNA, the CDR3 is TGTGCCAGCAGCCCTCAAGCGGGAACACCGAACACCGGGGAGCTGTTTTTT. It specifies CASSPQAGTPNTGELFF.

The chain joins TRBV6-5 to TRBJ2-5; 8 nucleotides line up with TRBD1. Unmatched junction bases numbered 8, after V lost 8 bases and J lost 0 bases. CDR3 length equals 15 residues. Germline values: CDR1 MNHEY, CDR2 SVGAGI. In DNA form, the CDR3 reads TGTGCCAGCGGGCTACAGGGGGTACACCAAGAGACCCAGTACTTC. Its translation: CASGLQGVHQETQYF.

The CDR3 coding sequence is TGTGCCAGCTCACCGCGGGGGGGCTACGAGCAGTACTTC. Protein product: CASSPRGGYEQYF. The chain is built from TRBV18 and TRBJ2-7; 9 bases fit TRBD2. Germline-derived CDR1 and CDR2 are KGHSH and LQKENI. Trimming took 3 bases from V and 3 from J; bases not matched to a gene: 0. The CDR3 totals 13 residues.

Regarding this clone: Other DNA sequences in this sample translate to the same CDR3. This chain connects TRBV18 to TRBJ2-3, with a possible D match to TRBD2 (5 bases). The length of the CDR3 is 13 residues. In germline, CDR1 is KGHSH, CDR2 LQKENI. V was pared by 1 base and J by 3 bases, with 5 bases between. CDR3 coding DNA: TGTGCCAGCTCACCACGGAGGACAGATACGCAGTATTTT. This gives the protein CASSPRRTDTQYF.

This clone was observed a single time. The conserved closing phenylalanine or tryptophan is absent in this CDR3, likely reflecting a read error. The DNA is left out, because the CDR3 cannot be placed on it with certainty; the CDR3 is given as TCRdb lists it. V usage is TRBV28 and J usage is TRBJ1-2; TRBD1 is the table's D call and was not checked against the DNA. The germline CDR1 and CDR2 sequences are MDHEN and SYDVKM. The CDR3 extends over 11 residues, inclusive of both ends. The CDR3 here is CASSSRQGRTL.

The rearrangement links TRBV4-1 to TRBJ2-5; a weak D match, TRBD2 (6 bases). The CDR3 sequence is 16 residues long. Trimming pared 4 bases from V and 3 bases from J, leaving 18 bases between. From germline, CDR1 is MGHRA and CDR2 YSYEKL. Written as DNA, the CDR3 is TGCGCCAGCAGCCTCATGGGCGGGACTTCTAAAGAGACCCAGTACTTC. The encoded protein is CASSLMGGTSKETQYF.

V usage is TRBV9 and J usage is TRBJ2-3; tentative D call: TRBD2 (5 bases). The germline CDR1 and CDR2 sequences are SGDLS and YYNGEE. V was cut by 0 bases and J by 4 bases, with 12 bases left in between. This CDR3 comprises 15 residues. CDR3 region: CASSVGPSPADTQYF. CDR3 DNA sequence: TGTGCCAGCAGCGTAGGTCCTAGCCCAGCAGATACGCAGTATTTT.

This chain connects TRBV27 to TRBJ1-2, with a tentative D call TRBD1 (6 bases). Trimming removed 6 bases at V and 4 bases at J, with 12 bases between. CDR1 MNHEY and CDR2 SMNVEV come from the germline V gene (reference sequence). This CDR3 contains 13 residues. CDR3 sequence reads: CASSSRGVYGYTF. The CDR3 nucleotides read TGTGCCAGCAGCTCCAGGGGCGTCTATGGCTACACCTTC.

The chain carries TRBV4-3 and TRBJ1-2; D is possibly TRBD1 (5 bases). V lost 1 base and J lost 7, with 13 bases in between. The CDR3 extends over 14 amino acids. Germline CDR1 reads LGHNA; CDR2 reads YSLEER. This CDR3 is CASSQGLGEGGYTF. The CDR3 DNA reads TGCGCCAGCAGCCAAGGGCTAGGGGAGGGTGGCTACACCTTC.

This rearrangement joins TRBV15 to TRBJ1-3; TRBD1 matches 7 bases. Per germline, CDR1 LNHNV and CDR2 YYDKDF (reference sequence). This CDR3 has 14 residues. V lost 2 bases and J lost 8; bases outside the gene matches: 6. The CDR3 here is CATSRRQGADTIYF. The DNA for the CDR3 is TGTGCCACCAGCAGAAGACAGGGTGCAGACACCATATATTTT.

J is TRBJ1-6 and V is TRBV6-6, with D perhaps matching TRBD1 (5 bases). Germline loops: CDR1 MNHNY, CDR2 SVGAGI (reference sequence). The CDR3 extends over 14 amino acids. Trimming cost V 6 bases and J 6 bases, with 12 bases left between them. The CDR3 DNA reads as TGTGCCAGCAGGGGGCCCATGGGTAATTCACCCCTCCACTTT. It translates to CASRGPMGNSPLHF.

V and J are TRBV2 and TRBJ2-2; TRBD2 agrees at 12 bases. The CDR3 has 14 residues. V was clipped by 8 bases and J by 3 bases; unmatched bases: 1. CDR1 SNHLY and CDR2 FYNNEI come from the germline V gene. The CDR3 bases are TGTGCCAGCGGACTAGCGGGATACACCGGGGAGCTGTTTTTT. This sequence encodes CASGLAGYTGELFF.

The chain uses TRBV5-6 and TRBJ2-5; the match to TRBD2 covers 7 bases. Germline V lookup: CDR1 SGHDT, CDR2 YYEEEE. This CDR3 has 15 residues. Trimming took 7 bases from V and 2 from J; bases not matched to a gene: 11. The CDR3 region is CASGLPGGSQETQYF. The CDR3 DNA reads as TGTGCCAGCGGACTGCCGGGGGGATCGCAAGAGACCCAGTACTTC.

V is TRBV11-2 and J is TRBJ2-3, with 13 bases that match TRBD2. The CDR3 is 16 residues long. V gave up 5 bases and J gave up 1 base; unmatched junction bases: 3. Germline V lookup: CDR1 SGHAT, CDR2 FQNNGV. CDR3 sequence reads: CASSVGLAGGTDTQYF. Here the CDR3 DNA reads TGTGCCAGCAGCGTTGGACTAGCGGGGGGCACAGATACGCAGTATTTT.

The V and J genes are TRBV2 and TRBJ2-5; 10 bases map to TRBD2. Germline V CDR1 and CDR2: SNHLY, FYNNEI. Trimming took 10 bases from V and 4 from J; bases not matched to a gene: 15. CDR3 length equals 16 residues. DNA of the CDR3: TGTGCCACCGAGACGGAGAGCGGGGGGGCCCCAGAGACCCAGTACTTC. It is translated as CATETESGGAPETQYF.

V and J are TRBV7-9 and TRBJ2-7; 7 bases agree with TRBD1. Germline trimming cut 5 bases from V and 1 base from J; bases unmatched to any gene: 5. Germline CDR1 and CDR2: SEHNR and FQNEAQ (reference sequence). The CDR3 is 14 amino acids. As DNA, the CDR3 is TGTGCCAGCAGCCCCCGGGGACAGTCCTACGAGCAGTACTTC. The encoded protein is CASSPRGQSYEQYF. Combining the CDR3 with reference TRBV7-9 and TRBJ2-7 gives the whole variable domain DTGVSQNPRHKITKRGQNVTFRCDPISEHNRLYWYRQTLGQGPEFLTYFQNEAQLEKSRLLSDRFSAERPKGSFSTLEIQRTEQGDSAMYLCASSPRGQSYEQYFGPGTRLTVT.

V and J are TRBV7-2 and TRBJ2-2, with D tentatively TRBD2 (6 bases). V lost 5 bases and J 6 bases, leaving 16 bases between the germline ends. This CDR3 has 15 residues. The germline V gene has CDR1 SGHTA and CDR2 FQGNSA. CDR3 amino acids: CASSVRDRGSGELFF. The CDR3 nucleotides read TGTGCCAGCAGCGTCAGGGACCGGGGGTCCGGGGAGCTGTTTTTT.

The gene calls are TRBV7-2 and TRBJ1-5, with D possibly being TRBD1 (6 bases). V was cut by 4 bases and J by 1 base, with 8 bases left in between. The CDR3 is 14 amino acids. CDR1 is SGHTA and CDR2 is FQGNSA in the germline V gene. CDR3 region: CASSSGQSNQPQHF. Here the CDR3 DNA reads TGTGCCAGCAGCTCGGGACAAAGCAATCAGCCCCAGCATTTT.

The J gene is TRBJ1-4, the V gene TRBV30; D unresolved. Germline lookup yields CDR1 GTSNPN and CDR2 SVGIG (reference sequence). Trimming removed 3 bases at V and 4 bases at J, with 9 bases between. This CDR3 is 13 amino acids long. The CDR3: CAWSRDRNEKLFF. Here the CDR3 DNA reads TGTGCCTGGAGCCGGGATCGTAATGAAAAACTGTTTTTT.

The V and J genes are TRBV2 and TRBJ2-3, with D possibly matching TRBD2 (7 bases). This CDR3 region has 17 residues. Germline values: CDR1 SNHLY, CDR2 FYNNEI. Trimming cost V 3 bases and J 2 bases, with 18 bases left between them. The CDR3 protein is CASSDRPRGGHTDTQYF. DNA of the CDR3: TGTGCCAGCAGTGATCGACCCAGGGGAGGGCACACAGATACGCAGTATTTT.

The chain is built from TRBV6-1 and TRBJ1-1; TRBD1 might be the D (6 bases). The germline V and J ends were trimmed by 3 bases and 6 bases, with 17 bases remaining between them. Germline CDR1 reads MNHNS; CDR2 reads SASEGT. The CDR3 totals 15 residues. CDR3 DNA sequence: TGTGCCAGCAGTGAGGTAGCGGGGGCATATGCTGAAGCTTTCTTT. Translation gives CASSEVAGAYAEAFF.